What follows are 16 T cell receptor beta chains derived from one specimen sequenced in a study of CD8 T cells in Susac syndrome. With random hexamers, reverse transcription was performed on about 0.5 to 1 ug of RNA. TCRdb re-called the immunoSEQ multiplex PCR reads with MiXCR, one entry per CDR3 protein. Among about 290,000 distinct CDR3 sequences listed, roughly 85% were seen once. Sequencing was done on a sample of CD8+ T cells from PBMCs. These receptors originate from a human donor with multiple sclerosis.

Here the CDR3 DNA reads TGTGCCAGCGTTTTACCGGGACTAAACTACGAGCAGTACTTC. It translates to CASVLPGLNYEQYF. The J gene is TRBJ2-7, the V gene TRBV6-5, with TRBD2 matching over 7 bases. The V gene end was trimmed by 8 bases and the J gene end by 3 bases; junction bases not matched to a gene: 10. The CDR3 runs to 14 residues. The germline V gene encodes CDR1 MNHEY and CDR2 SVGAGI.

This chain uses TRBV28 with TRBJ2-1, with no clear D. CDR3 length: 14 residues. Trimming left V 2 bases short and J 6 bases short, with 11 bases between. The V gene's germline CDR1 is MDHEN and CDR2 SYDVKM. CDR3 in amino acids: CASSLIHGLNEQFF. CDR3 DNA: TGTGCCAGCAGTTTAATTCACGGCCTCAATGAGCAGTTCTTC.

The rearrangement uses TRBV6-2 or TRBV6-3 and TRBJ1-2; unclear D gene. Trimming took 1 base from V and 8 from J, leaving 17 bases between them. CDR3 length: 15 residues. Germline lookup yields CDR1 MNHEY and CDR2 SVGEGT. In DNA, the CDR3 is TGTGCCAGCAGTTACTATCGGGCCCCCATCGGAGGCTACACCTTC. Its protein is CASSYYRAPIGGYTF.

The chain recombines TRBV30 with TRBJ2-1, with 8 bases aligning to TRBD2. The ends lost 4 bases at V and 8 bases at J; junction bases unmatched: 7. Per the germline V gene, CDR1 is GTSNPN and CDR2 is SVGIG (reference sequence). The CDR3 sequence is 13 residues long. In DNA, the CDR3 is TGTGCCTGGACCGGCGGACTAGCCTATGAGCAGTTCTTC. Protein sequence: CAWTGGLAYEQFF.

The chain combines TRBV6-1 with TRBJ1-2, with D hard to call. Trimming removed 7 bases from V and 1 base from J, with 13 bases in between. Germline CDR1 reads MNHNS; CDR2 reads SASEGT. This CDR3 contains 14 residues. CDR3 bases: TGTGCCAGCACTAACCTTGCAGATAACTATGGCTACACCTTC. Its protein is CASTNLADNYGYTF.

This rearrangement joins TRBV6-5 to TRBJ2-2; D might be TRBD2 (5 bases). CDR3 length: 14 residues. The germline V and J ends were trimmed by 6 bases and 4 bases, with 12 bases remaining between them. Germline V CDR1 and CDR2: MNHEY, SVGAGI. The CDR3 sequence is CASSIPGFTGELFF. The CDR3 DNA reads TGTGCCAGCAGCATACCGGGATTCACCGGGGAGCTGTTTTTT.

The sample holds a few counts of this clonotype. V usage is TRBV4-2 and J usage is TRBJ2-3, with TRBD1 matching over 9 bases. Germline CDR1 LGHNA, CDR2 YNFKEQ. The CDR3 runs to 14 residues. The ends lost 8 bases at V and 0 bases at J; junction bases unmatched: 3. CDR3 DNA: TGTGCCAGCGATGACAGGGGGAGCACAGATACGCAGTATTTT. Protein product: CASDDRGSTDTQYF.

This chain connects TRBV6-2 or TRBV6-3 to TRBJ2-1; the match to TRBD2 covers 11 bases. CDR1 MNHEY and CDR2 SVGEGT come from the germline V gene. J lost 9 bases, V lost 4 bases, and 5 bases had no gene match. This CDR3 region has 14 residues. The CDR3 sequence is CASSSLAGGGEQFF. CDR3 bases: TGTGCCAGCAGTTCCCTAGCGGGAGGCGGTGAGCAGTTCTTC.

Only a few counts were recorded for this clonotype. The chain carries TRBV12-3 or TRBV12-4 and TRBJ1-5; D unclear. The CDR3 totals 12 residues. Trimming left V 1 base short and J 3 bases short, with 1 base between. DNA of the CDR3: TGTGCCAGCAGTTTAGTCAATCAGCCCCAGCATTTT. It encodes CASSLVNQPQHF.

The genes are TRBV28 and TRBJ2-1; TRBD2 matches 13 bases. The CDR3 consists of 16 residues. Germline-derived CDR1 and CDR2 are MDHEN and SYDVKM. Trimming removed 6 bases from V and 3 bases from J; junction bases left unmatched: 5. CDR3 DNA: TGTGCCAGCAGCCCGACTAGCGGGAGGCGCTACAATGAGCAGTTCTTC. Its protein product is CASSPTSGRRYNEQFF.

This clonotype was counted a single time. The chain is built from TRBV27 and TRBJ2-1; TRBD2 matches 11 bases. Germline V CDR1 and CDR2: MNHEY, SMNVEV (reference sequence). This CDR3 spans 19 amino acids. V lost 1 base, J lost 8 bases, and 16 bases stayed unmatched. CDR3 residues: CASSLYIGLAGPNPDEQFF. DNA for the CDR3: TGTGCCAGCAGTTTATACATAGGACTAGCGGGCCCTAACCCCGATGAGCAGTTCTTC.

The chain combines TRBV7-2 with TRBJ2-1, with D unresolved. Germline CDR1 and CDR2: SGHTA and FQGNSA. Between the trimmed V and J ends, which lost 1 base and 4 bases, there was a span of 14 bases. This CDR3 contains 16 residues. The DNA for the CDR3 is TGTGCCAGCAGCTTAGATATAGGGTTCCCATACAATGAGCAGTTCTTC. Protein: CASSLDIGFPYNEQFF.

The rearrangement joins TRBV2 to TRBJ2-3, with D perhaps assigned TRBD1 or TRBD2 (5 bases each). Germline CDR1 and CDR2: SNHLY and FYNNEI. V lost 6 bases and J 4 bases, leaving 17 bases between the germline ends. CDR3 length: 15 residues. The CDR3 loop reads CASRERGAQADTQYF. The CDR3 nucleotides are TGTGCCAGCAGGGAGAGGGGAGCCCAAGCAGATACGCAGTATTTT.

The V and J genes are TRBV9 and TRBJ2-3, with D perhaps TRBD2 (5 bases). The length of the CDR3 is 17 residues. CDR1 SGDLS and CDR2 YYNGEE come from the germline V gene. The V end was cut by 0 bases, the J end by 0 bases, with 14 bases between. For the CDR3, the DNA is TGTGCCAGCAGCGTAGGTGAGGTGGGCGGGAGCACAGATACGCAGTATTTT. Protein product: CASSVGEVGGSTDTQYF.

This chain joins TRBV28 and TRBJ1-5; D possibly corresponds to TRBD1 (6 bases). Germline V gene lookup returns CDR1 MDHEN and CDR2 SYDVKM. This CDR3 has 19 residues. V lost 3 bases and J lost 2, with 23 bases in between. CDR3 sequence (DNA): TGTGCCAGCAGTTTTATGGACATTTCTAGGGGGACCGGCAATCAGCCCCAGCATTTT. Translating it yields CASSFMDISRGTGNQPQHF.

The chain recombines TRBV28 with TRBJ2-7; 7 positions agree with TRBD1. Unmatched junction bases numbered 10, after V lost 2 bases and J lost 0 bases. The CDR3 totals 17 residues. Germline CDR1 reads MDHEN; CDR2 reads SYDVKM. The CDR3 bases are TGTGCCAGCAGTTTAATCGTCCCGGGACAGAGCTCCTACGAGCAGTACTTC. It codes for CASSLIVPGQSSYEQYF.